Sequencing of this T cell receptor beta chain was carried out in a study of T-cell memory formation after mild COVID-19. Study-wide background: Largely, the TCR clusters proved donor specific.

TCRdb redid the calling of the 5' RACE reads with MiXCR, one entry per CDR3 protein. The repertoire holds 100,000 or so distinct CDR3 sequences, with approximately 10% as singletons. The germline gives CDR1 MNHNS, CDR2 SASEGT. CDR3 size: 15 residues. V was shortened by 4 bases and J by 0 bases, with 13 bases between the two germline ends. V usage is TRBV6-1 and J usage is TRBJ2-7, with TRBD1 as a possible D gene (6 bases). The source of this sequence is a man aged 18 to 30 who had mild COVID-19 (a few samples of this study predate the infection). Cell type and time point are not known. The sequencing sample was made of PBMCs or a T cell subset sorted from them (not recorded which). CDR3 residues: CASSATGSGSYEQYF. The CDR3 bases are TGTGCCAGCAGTGCAACAGGGTCGGGCTCCTACGAGCAGTACTTC.